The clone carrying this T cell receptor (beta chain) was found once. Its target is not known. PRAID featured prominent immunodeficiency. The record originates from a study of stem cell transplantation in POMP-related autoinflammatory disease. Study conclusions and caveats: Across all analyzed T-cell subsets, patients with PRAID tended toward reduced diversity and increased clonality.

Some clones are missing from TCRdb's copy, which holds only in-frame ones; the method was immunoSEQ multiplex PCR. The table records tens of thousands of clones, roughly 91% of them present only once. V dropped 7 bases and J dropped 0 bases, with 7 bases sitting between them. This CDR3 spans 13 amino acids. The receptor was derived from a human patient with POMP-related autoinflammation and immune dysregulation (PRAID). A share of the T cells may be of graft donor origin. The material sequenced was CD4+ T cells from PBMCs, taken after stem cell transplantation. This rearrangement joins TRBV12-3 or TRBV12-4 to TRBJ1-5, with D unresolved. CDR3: CASKQNSNQPQHF. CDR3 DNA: TGTGCCAGCAAACAGAATAGCAATCAGCCCCAGCATTTT.